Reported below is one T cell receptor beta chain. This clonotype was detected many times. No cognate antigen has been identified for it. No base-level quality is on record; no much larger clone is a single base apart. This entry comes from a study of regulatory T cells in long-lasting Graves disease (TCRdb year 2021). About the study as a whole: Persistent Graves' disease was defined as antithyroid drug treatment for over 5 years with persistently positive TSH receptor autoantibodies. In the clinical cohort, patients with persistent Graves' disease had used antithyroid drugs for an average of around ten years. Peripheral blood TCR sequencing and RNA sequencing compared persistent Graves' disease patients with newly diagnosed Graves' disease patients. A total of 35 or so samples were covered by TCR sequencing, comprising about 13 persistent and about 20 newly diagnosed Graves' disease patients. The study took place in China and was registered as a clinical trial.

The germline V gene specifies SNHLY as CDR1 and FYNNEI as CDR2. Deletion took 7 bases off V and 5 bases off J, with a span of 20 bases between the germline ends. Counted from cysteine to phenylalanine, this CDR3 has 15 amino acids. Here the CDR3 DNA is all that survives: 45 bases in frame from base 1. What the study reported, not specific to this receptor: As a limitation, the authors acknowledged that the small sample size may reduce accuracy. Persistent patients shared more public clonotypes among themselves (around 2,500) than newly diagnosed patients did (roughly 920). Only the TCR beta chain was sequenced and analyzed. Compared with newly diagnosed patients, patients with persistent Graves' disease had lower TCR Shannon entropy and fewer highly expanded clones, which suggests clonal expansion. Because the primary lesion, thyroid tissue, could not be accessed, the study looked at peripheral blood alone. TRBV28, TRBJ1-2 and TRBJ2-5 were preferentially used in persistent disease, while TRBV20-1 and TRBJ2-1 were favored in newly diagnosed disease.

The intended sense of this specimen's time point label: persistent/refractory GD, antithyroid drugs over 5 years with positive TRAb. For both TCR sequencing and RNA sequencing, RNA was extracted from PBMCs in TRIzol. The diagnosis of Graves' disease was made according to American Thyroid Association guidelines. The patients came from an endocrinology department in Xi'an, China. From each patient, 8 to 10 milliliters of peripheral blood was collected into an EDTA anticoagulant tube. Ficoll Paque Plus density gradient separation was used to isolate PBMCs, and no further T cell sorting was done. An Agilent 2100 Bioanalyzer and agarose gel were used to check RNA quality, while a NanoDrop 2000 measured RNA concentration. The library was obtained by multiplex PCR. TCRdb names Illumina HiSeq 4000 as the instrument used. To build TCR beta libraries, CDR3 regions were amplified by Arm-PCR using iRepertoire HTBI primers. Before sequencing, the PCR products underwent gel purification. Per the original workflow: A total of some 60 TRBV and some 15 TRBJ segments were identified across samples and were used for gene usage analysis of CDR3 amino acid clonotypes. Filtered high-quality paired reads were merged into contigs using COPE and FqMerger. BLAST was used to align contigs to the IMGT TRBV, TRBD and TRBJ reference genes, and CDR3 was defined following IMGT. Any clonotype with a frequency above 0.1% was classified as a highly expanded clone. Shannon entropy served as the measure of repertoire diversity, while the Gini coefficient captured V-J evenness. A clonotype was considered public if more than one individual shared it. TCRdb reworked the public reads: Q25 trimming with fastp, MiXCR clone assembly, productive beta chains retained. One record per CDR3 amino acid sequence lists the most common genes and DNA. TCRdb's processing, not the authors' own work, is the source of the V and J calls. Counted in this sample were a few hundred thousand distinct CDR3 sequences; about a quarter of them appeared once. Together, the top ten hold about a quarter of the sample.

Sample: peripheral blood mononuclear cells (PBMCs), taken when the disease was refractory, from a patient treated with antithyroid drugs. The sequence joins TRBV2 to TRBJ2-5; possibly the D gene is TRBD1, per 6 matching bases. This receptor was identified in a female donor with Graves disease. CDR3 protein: CASNIRTDPGETQYF. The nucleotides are TGTGCCAGCAATATAAGGACAGACCCAGGGGAGACCCAGTACTTC.